A single sample gave rise to the 10 T cell receptor beta chains below, sequenced in a study of vaccination and CD4 T cells after COVID-19. Treatment meaning: roughly ten-day PBMC culture with coronavirus spike peptide pools or control peptides (ViraFEST assay). The Oncomine TCR Beta short-read assay was what sequenced the DNA obtained from cultured CD4+ T cells. From the PCR reads, TCRdb called clonotypes with MiXCR, one entry per CDR3 protein. In the table there are 14,000 to 15,000 distinct CDR3 sequences, roughly 75% of which are singletons. For these TCRs, the target antigens are not known. Sequencing was performed on CD4+ T cells from blood, cultured in vitro. All receptors derive from a human donor who had recovered from COVID-19.

This sequence joins TRBV7-9 and TRBJ2-7; D is undetermined. The germline CDR1 and CDR2 sequences are SEHNR and FQNEAQ (reference sequence). Trimming left V 5 bases short and J 1 base short, with 6 bases between. This CDR3 is built from 12 residues. DNA for the CDR3: TGTGCCAGCAGCAACGGGTCCTACGAGCAGTACTTC. As protein: CASSNGSYEQYF.

This sequence joins TRBV29-1 and TRBJ1-2; D might be TRBD1 (5 bases). CDR3 length: 12 amino acids. V was cut by 4 bases and J by 8 bases, with 14 bases left in between. Germline CDR1 reads SQVTM; CDR2 reads ANQGSEA. In DNA, the CDR3 is TGCAGCGTTGTTAGGGGAAGGGGCGGCTACACCTTC. It specifies CSVVRGRGGYTF.

The rearrangement uses TRBV20-1 and TRBJ1-1; 9 bases fit TRBD1. CDR1 DFQATT and CDR2 SNEGSKA come from the germline V gene (reference sequence). The J segment lost 5 bases and the V segment lost 8 bases, leaving 12 bases of the junction unmatched. The CDR3 length is 14 residues. CDR3 sequence (DNA): TGCAGTTCCTGGACAGGGGCCACTATGACTGAAGCTTTCTTT. It yields the protein CSSWTGATMTEAFF.

This clonotype was counted a few times. The V gene is TRBV28, the J gene TRBJ2-7; 7 bases fit TRBD2. Unmatched junction bases numbered 10, after V lost 3 bases and J lost 2 bases. Germline V gene data show CDR1 as MDHEN and CDR2 as SYDVKM. CDR3 length: 16 amino acids. DNA of the CDR3: TGTGCCAGCAGTTTTCGGCTAGCGGAACTAACCTACGAGCAGTACTTC. It encodes CASSFRLAELTYEQYF.

The rearrangement links TRBV20-1 to TRBJ2-1, with a possible D match to TRBD2 (5 bases). Between the trimmed V and J ends, which lost 3 bases and 0 bases, there was a span of 12 bases. Germline V gene lookup returns CDR1 DFQATT and CDR2 SNEGSKA (reference sequence). This CDR3 contains 15 residues. CDR3 nucleotide sequence: TGCAGTGCTAGTCCCGGGATCGGCTCCTACAATGAGCAGTTCTTC. Translated: CSASPGIGSYNEQFF.

The chain has TRBV19 and TRBJ1-5; D call uncertain. The CDR3 spans 14 residues. V gave up 6 bases and J gave up 0 bases, with 9 bases separating them. Per the germline V gene, CDR1 is LNHDA and CDR2 is SQIVND (reference sequence). The CDR3 loop reads CASSGDYSNQPQHF. DNA for the CDR3: TGTGCCAGTAGCGGGGATTATAGCAATCAGCCCCAGCATTTT. The complete variable domain, with remaining parts taken from reference TRBV19 and TRBJ1-5, reads DGGITQSPKYLFRKEGQNVTLSCEQNLNHDAMYWYRQDPGQGLRLIYYSQIVNDFQKGDIAEGYSVSREKKESFPLTVTSAQKNPTAFYLCASSGDYSNQPQHFGDGTRLSIL.

This clonotype has only a few counts. The rearrangement joins TRBV6-2 or TRBV6-3 to TRBJ2-5, with D possibly being TRBD2 (6 bases). The CDR3 loop spans 16 amino acids. Trimming removed 4 bases at V and 5 bases at J, with 20 bases between. Per the germline V gene, CDR1 is MNHEY and CDR2 is SVGEGT. The CDR3 nucleotides read TGTGCCAGCAGTTCCCGGGGGATCGGGTTGGGGGAGACCCAGTACTTC. Its translation is CASSSRGIGLGETQYF.

The DNA for the CDR3 is TGTGCCAGCAGTCGGGCGAGGGGGCGCTTGAAGCGGGGGCCCTACGAGCAGTACTTC. It encodes CASSRARGRLKRGPYEQYF. This sequence joins TRBV28 and TRBJ2-7, with D possibly being TRBD2 (8 bases). The V end lost 5 bases, the J end lost 2 bases, and 28 bases lay between the germline ends. The germline V gene encodes CDR1 MDHEN and CDR2 SYDVKM. The CDR3 length is 19 residues.

This chain joins TRBV20-1 and TRBJ1-2, with 9 bases matching TRBD1. The V and J ends lost 5 bases and 4 bases, in that order; junction bases with no gene match: 5. Germline CDR1 reads DFQATT; CDR2 reads SNEGSKA (reference sequence). The CDR3 loop spans 13 amino acids. The CDR3 coding sequence is TGCAGTGCTCTAAAGGGACAGGGCTATGGCTACACCTTC. It is translated as CSALKGQGYGYTF.

The chain joins TRBV6-1 to TRBJ1-1; a possible D gene is TRBD1 (6 bases). Per germline, CDR1 MNHNS and CDR2 SASEGT. The V and J ends lost 6 bases and 3 bases respectively, with 11 bases between them. This CDR3 is built from 13 residues. CDR3 nucleotides: TGTGCCAGCAGCCTAAGGGGGGACACTGAAGCTTTCTTT. This encodes CASSLRGDTEAFF.